This section outlines one TCR beta chain sequence together with its context. Its antigen is unknown. This record belongs to a study of cytomegalovirus exposure and HLA in healthy donors. PCR employed 60 Vbeta and 13 Jbeta primers. Sequencing used immunoSEQ multiplex PCR; TCRdb keeps in-frame clones, though not all of them. The table records more than 150,000 clones, more than 65% of them present only once. Study results and limitations: In a later analysis, about 17,000 TCR beta sequences were associated with HLA alleles at 0.05 false discovery rate. It was reported that the classifier diagnosed cytomegalovirus status with high specificity and sensitivity in both the original and validation cohorts. TCR beta V segments were, for the most part, productive about 87% or about 30% of the time in an earlier analysis.

The germline gives CDR1 MRHNA, CDR2 SNTAGT. The CDR3 loop spans 15 amino acids. V was clipped by 5 bases and J by 0 bases; unmatched bases: 3. The sequence came from a girl aged 2-9 years in good health and CMV-seropositive. The rearrangement links TRBV6-4 to TRBJ2-1; the match to TRBD1 covers 8 bases. Material for sequencing was PBMCs. As DNA, the CDR3 is TGTGCCAGCAGTCGACAGGGGACCTCCTACAATGAGCAGTTCTTC. It specifies CASSRQGTSYNEQFF.